One and the same sample provided the 13 T cell receptor beta chains below, sequenced in a study of patients and donors after allogeneic stem cell transplantation. Each CDR3 protein gets one entry after TCRdb re-called the RT-PCR reads with MiXCR. The sample contains roughly 960,000 distinct CDR3 sequences, about a sixth of which appear only once. Source material: blood, either unsorted or a sorted T cell fraction (not recorded which). These receptors were collected from a human donor who was either an allogeneic HSCT recipient or a stem cell or donor lymphocyte infusion donor (not recorded which). It is not recorded whose cells these are; they may come from a transplant donor.

The table lists this clonotype with many counts. This chain connects TRBV12-3 or TRBV12-4 to TRBJ1-2, with 7 bases lining up with TRBD1. The CDR3 sequence is 15 residues long. Trimming removed 1 base from V and 2 bases from J; junction bases left unmatched: 4. As DNA, the CDR3 is TGTGCCAGCAGTTTAGGGCCAGGGGGAAACTATGGCTACACCTTC. Translation: CASSLGPGGNYGYTF.

The rearrangement joins TRBV7-2 to TRBJ1-2, with 9 nucleotides matching TRBD1. Trimming removed 3 bases from V and 7 bases from J; junction bases left unmatched: 6. The CDR3 is 14 amino acids. The germline gives CDR1 SGHTA, CDR2 FQGNSA. The CDR3 protein is CASSLDRGVSGYTF. The CDR3 DNA sequence: TGTGCCAGCAGCTTGGACAGGGGAGTTAGTGGCTACACCTTC.

J is TRBJ2-1 and V is TRBV7-8, with TRBD2 identical over 8 bases. Looked up from germline, CDR1 is SGHVS and CDR2 is FQNEAQ. There are 16 residues in the CDR3. Trimming removed 7 bases from V and 5 bases from J; junction bases left unmatched: 13. The CDR3 sequence: CASTPSGGGLDNEQFF. The CDR3 nucleotides are TGTGCCAGCACCCCTTCCGGGGGGGGTCTTGACAATGAGCAGTTCTTC.

The rearrangement links TRBV7-8 to TRBJ2-7; the D gene could be TRBD1 or TRBD2 (5 bases each). V was trimmed by 1 base and J by 1 base, leaving 11 bases between them. CDR1 is SGHVS, CDR2 FQNEAQ, per germline. CDR3 length equals 15 residues. The CDR3 DNA reads as TGTGCCAGCAGCTTAGGGGGGTTCAGTTCCTACGAGCAGTACTTC. It is translated as CASSLGGFSSYEQYF.

The rearrangement uses TRBV6-5 and TRBJ2-3; D is unclear. Germline lookup yields CDR1 MNHEY and CDR2 SVGAGI. The CDR3 spans 15 residues. V was pared by 0 bases and J by 1 base, with 8 bases between. CDR3 sequence reads: CASSYSMGRTDTQYF. CDR3 nucleotides: TGTGCCAGCAGTTACTCTATGGGCCGCACAGATACGCAGTATTTT.

This clonotype was seen more than once but under ten times. V gene TRBV10-3 combines with J gene TRBJ1-1; possible D gene TRBD1, 6 bases. Trimming pared 2 bases from V and 6 bases from J, leaving 16 bases between. Per the germline V gene, CDR1 is ENHRY and CDR2 is SYGVKD. The CDR3 totals 15 residues. CDR3 loop: CAISERRGAVPEAFF. DNA of the CDR3: TGTGCCATCAGTGAGAGGCGGGGGGCAGTTCCTGAAGCTTTCTTT.

This chain connects TRBV6-5 to TRBJ1-1; D possibly corresponds to TRBD1 (6 bases). V was pared by 4 bases and J by 3 bases, with 12 bases between. CDR1 is MNHEY and CDR2 is SVGAGI in the germline V gene. The CDR3 loop spans 14 amino acids. Here the CDR3 reads CASSFRDTHTEAFF. CDR3 DNA: TGTGCCAGCAGTTTTCGGGACACCCACACTGAAGCTTTCTTT.

The chain employs TRBV7-6 and TRBJ1-2; 7 nucleotides align to TRBD1. The CDR3 totals 13 residues. Germline V gives CDR1 SGHVS, CDR2 FNYEAQ. The V and J ends lost 5 bases and 8 bases, in that order; junction bases with no gene match: 8. CDR3 nucleotides: TGTGCCAGCAGCCGGGACAGCCTGGGGGGCTACACCTTC. Its protein is CASSRDSLGGYTF.

In its sample, this clonotype was seen a few times. The V and J genes are TRBV5-6 and TRBJ2-3; 7 nucleotides agree with TRBD2. The trim removed 4 bases at V and 4 bases at J, leaving 9 bases unmatched. Germline V gives CDR1 SGHDT, CDR2 YYEEEE. The CDR3 totals 15 residues. The DNA for the CDR3 is TGTGCCAGCAGCCCGGATGGGAGGGGCTCAGATACGCAGTATTTT. This gives the protein CASSPDGRGSDTQYF.

This clonotype was observed a few times. V gene TRBV12-3 or TRBV12-4 combines with J gene TRBJ2-3, with D unclear. V was trimmed by 1 base and J by 2 bases, leaving 7 bases between them. There are 14 residues in the CDR3. The chain's CDR3 is CASSLDSYTDTQYF. As DNA, the CDR3 is TGTGCCAGCAGTTTAGATTCTTACACAGATACGCAGTATTTT.

This clonotype was recorded a few times. The chain uses TRBV12-3 or TRBV12-4 and TRBJ2-2; 12 positions agree with TRBD2. V lost 5 bases to trimming and J lost 0 bases; unmatched junction nucleotides: 4. The CDR3 sequence is 17 residues long. In DNA form, the CDR3 reads TGTGCCAGCAGTCTGACTAGCGGGGGCTCGAACACCGGGGAGCTGTTTTTT. It translates to CASSLTSGGSNTGELFF.

This clonotype was counted between two and nine times. The chain recombines TRBV20-1 with TRBJ1-5, with a tentative D call TRBD1 (6 bases). V lost 0 bases, J lost 1 base, and 13 bases lay in between. CDR3 length: 16 amino acids. The germline CDR1 and CDR2 sequences are DFQATT and SNEGSKA (reference sequence). CDR3 region: CSARDIKGVSNQPQHF. CDR3 nucleotides: TGCAGTGCTAGAGATATTAAGGGGGTAAGCAATCAGCCCCAGCATTTT.

This clonotype was seen a handful of times. V usage is TRBV24-1 and J usage is TRBJ1-1, with D possibly matching TRBD1 (6 bases). Trimming left V 5 bases short and J 1 base short, with 16 bases between. This CDR3 contains 16 residues. The germline V gene has CDR1 KGHDR and CDR2 SFDVKD. In nucleotides, the CDR3 is TGTGCCACCAGTGGTTCCTCCGGGACAAAGAACACTGAAGCTTTCTTT. It encodes CATSGSSGTKNTEAFF.